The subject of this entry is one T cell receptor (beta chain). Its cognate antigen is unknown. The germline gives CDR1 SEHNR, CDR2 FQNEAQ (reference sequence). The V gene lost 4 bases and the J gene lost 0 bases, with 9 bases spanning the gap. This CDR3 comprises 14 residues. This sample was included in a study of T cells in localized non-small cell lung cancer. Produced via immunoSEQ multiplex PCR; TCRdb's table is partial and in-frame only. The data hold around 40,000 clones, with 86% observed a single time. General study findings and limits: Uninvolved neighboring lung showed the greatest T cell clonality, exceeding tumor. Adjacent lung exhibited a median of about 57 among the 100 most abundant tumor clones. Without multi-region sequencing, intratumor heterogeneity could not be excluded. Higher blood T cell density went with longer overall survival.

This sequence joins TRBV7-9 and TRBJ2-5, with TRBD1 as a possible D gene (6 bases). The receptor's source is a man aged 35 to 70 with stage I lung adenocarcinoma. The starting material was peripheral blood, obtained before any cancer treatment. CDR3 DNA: TGTGCCAGCAGCTACCGACAGGACCAAGAGACCCAGTACTTC. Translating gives CASSYRQDQETQYF.